The sequence of this TCR beta chain was determined in a study of blood T cells in healthy people across ages. The germline V and J ends were trimmed by 0 bases and 2 bases, with 5 bases remaining between them. This CDR3 comprises 14 residues. Germline V CDR1 and CDR2: LGHNA, YSLEER. Points on this clonotype: Its specificity is unknown.

Study-wide points: Diversity of TCR beta correlated strongly with naive T cell percentage.

Primed by a sample-barcoded 5' primer and a J-beta primer mix, a second PCR proceeded for 7 to 11 cycles. MiXCR, run by TCRdb on the 5' RACE reads, gives a single entry per CDR3 protein. The top ten hold around 3.4% of the sample, which has hundreds of thousands of distinct CDR3 sequences, around 21% seen once. The sequence was obtained from a man in his 70s in good health. This chain joins TRBV4-3 and TRBJ1-5; D not certain. Sample: blood. The CDR3 nucleotides are TGCGCCAGCAGCCAAGAGTTGGGCAATCAGCCCCAGCATTTT. It is translated as CASSQELGNQPQHF.